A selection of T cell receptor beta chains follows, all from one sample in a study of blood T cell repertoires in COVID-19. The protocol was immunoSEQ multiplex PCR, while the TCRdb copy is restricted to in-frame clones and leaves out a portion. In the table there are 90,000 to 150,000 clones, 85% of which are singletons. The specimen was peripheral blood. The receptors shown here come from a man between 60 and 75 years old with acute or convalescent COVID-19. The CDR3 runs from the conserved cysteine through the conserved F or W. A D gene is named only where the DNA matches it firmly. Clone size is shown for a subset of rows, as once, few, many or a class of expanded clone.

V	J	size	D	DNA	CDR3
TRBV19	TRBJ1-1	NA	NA	TGTGCCAGTAGGCTGACAGATGAAGCTTTCTTT	CASRLTDEAFF
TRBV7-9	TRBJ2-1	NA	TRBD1	TGTGCCAGCAGCTTTGGCGACAGGGGGAGTAATGAGCAGTTCTTC	CASSFGDRGSNEQFF
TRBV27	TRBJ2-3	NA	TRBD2	TGTGCCAGCAGTTTATACCCCGCGGGAGGAACAGATACGCAGTATTTT	CASSLYPAGGTDTQYF
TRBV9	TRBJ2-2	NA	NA	TGTGCCAGCAGCGCCCCCTGGCGGTCCACCGGGGAGCTGTTTTTT	CASSAPWRSTGELFF
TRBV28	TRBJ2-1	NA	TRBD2	TGTGCCAGCGCCTCCCGGGGGGCCTACAATGAGCAGTTCTTC	CASASRGAYNEQFF
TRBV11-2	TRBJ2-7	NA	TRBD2	TGTGCCAGCAGGCCTACTAGCGGGATAGGGAACGAGCAGTACTTC	CASRPTSGIGNEQYF
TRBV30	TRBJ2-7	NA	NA	TGTGCCTGGAGTCGTGACTCCCTCTCCTACGAGCAGTACTTC	CAWSRDSLSYEQYF
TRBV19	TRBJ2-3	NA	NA	TGTGCCAGTAGTATAGGTGCGGGCCTAGGGGATACGCAGTATTTT	CASSIGAGLGDTQYF
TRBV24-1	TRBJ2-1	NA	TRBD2	TGTGCCACCAGTGATTCTGGGACTAGCGGGAGATATCACAATGAGCAGTTCTTC	CATSDSGTSGRYHNEQFF
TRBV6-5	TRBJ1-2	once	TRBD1	TGTGCCAGCATAGGTCAGGGGGCGATCTACACCTTC	CASIGQGAIYTF
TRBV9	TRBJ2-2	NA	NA	TGTGCCAGCAGCGTAGGGAGGGAGGCCGGGGAGCTGTTTTTT	CASSVGREAGELFF
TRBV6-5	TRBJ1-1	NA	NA	TGTGCCAGCATCAGGGCCATGAACACTGAAGCTTTCTTT	CASIRAMNTEAFF
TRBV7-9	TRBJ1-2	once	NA	TGTGCCAGCAGCTTACCGGTTTTCTATGGCTACACCTTC	CASSLPVFYGYTF
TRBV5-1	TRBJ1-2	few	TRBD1	TGCGCCAGCAGCTTGGTTGCACAGGGGGCGGATGGCTACACCTTC	CASSLVAQGADGYTF
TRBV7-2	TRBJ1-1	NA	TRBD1	TGTGCCAGCAGCTTGGGACAGGCTACGAACACTGAAGCTTTCTTT	CASSLGQATNTEAFF
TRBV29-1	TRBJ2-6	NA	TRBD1	TGCAGCCCTGACCGGGACAGGGTCCACTCTGGGGCCAACGTCCTGACTTTC	CSPDRDRVHSGANVLTF